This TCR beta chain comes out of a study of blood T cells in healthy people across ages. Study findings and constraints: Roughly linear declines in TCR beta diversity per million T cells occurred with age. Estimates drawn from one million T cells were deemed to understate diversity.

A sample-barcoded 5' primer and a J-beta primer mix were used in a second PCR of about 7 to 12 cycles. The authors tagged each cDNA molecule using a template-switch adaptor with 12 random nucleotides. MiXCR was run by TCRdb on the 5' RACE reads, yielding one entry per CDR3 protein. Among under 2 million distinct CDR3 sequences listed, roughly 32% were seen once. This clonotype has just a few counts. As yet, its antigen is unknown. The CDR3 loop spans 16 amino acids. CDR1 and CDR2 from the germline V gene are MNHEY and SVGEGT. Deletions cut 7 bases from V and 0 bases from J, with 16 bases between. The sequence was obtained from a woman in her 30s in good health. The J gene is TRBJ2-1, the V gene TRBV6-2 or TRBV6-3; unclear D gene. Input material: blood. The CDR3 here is CASTSLGPHSYNEQFF. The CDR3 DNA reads TGTGCCAGCACCTCGCTGGGCCCTCACTCCTACAATGAGCAGTTCTTC.